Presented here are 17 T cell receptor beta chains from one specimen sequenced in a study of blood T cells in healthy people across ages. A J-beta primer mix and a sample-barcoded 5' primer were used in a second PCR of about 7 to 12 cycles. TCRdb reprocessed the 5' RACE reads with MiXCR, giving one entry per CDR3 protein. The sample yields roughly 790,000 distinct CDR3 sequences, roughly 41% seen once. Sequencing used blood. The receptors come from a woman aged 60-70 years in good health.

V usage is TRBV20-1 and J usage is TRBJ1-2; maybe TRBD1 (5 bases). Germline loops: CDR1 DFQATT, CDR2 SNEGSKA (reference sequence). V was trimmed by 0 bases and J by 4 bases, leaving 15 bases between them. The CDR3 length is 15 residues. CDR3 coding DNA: TGCAGTGCTAGAGATCTAGTCGCCGGGGGCTATGGCTACACCTTC. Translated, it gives CSARDLVAGGYGYTF.

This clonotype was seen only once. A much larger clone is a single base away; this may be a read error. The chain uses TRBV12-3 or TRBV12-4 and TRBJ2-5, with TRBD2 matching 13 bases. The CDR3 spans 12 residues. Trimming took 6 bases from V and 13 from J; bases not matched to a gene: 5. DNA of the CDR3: TGTGCCAGCAGCCCTACTAGCGGGGGGGCGTACTTC. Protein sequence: CASSPTSGGAYF.

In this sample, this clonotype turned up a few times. CDR3 loop: CSARALGARGFNEQYF. The CDR3 DNA reads TGCAGTGCTAGAGCCTTGGGCGCAAGGGGGTTCAACGAGCAGTACTTC. The rearrangement links TRBV20-1 to TRBJ2-7; D possibly corresponds to TRBD1 (6 bases). Trimming cost V 1 base and J 5 bases, with 21 bases left between them. CDR3 length: 16 amino acids. The V gene's germline CDR1 is DFQATT and CDR2 SNEGSKA (reference sequence).

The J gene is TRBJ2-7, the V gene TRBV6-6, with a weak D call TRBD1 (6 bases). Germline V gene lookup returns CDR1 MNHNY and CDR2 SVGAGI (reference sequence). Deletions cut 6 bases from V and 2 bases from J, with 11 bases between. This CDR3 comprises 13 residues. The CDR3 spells CASRSGQAYEQYF. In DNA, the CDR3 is TGTGCCAGCAGATCGGGACAAGCCTACGAGCAGTACTTC.

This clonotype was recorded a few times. The CDR3 spells CASSQGLVNYEQYF. The CDR3 DNA reads as TGTGCCAGCAGCCAAGGACTAGTTAACTACGAGCAGTACTTC. The chain joins TRBV7-3 to TRBJ2-7, with 7 bases that match TRBD2. Trimming at V came to 5 bases and at J to 3 bases, leaving 7 bases not matched to a gene. Per germline, CDR1 SGHTA and CDR2 FQGTGA. The CDR3 has 14 residues.

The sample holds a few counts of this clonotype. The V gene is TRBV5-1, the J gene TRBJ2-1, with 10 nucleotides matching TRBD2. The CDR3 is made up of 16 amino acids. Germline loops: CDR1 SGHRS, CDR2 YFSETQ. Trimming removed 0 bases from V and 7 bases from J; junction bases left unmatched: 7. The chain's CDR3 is CASSLDPSGGVNEQFF. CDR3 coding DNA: TGCGCCAGCAGCTTGGATCCTAGCGGGGGTGTGAATGAGCAGTTCTTC.

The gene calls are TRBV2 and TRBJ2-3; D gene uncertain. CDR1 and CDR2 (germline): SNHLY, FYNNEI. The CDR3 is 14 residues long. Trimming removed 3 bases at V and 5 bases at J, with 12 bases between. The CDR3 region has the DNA TGTGCCAGCAGTGATGGACGTATGAAAGATACGCAGTATTTT. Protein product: CASSDGRMKDTQYF.

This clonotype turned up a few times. The CDR3 DNA reads TGTGCCAGCAGCCAGTTGACTAGCGGCAATGAGCAGTTCTTC. Its translation: CASSQLTSGNEQFF. The gene calls are TRBV3-1 and TRBJ2-1; TRBD2 aligns across 9 bases. V dropped 3 bases and J dropped 6; count of bases not matched to a gene: 3. Germline V CDR1 and CDR2: LGHDT, YNNKEL (reference sequence). This CDR3 has 14 amino acids.

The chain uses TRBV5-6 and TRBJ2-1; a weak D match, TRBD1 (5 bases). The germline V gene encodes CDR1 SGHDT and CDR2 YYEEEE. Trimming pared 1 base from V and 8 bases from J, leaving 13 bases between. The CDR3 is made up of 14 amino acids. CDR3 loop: CASSLPGWGDEQFF. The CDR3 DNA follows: TGTGCCAGCAGCTTGCCAGGGTGGGGTGATGAGCAGTTCTTC.

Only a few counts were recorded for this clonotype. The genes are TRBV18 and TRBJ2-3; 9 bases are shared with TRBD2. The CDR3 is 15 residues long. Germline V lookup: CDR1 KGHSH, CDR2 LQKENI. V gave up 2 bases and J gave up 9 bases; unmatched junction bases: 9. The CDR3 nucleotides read TGTGCCAGCTCACCAGTAGCGGGGGCCGTAGACACGCAGTATTTT. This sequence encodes CASSPVAGAVDTQYF.

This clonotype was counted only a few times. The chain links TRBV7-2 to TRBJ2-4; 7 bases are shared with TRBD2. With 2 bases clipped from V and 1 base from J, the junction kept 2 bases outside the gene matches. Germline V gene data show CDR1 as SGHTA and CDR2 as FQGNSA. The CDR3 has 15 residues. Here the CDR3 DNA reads TGTGCCAGCAGCTTACTCGGGAGGGCCAAAAACATTCAGTACTTC. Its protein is CASSLLGRAKNIQYF.

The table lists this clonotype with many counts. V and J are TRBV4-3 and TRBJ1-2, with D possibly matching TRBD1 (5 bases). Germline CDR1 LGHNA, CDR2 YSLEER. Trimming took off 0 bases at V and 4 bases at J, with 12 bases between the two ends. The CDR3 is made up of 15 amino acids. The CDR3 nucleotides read TGCGCCAGCAGCCAAGATCTCGGGGGACTCTATGGCTACACCTTC. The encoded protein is CASSQDLGGLYGYTF.

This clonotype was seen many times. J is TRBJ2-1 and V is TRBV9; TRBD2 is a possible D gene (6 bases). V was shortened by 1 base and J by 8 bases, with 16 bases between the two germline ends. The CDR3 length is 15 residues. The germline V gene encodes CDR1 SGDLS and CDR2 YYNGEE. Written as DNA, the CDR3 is TGTGCCAGCAGCGTATCCCCTGGGGGGAAAGATGAGCAGTTCTTC. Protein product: CASSVSPGGKDEQFF. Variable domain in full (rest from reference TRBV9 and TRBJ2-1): DSGVTQTPKHLITATGQRVTLRCSPRSGDLSVYWYQQSLDQGLQFLIQYYNGEERAKGNILERFSAQQFPDLHSELNLSSLELGDSALYFCASSVSPGGKDEQFFGPGTRLTVL.

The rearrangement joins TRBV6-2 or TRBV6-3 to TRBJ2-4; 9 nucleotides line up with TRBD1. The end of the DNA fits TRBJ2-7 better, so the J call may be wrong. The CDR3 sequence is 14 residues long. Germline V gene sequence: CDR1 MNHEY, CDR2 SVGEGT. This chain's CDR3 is CASSYRTGAYEQYF. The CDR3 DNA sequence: TGTGCCAGCAGTTATCGGACAGGGGCCTACGAGCAGTACTTC.

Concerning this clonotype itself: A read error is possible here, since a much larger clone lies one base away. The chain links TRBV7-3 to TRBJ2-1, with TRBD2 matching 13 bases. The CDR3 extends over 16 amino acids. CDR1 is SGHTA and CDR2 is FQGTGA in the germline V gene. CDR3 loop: CASSRLAGGSYNERFF. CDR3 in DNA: TGTGCCAGCAGCAGACTAGCGGGGGGCTCCTACAATGAGCGGTTCTTC.

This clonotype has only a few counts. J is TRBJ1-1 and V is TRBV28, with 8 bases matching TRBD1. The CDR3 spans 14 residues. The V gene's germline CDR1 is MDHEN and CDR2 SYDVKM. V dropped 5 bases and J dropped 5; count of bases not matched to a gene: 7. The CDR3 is CASSTYRGWTEAFF. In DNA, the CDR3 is TGTGCCAGCAGTACCTACAGGGGGTGGACTGAAGCTTTCTTT. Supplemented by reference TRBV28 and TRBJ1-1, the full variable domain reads DVKVTQSSRYLVKRTGEKVFLECVQDMDHENMFWYRQDPGLGLRLIYFSYDVKMKEKGDIPEGYSVSREKKERFSLILESASTNQTSMYLCASSTYRGWTEAFFGQGTRLTVV.

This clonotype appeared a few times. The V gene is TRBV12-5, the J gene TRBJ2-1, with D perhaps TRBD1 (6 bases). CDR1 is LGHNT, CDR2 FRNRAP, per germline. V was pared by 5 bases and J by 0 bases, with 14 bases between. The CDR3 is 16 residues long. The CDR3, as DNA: TGTGCTAGTGGTGAGGACAGTATAAGCTCCTACAATGAGCAGTTCTTC. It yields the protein CASGEDSISSYNEQFF.